This is a list of T cell receptor beta chains from one sample in a study of CD8 T cells in ankylosing spondylitis. Via MiXCR, TCRdb re-called the 5' RACE reads, giving one row per CDR3 protein. Of 200,000 to 250,000 distinct CDR3 sequences detected, 7% to 8% appear once; the ten largest clones hold around 14%. The sample comprised blood, either unsorted or a sorted T cell fraction (not recorded which). These receptors were collected from a male donor with ankylosing spondylitis. CDR3s include the opening cysteine and the closing phenylalanine or tryptophan. The order of the fields is V gene, CDR3 protein.

v_gene: TRBV4-2; CDR3aa: CASRPGGPGNEQFF
v_gene: TRBV14; CDR3aa: CASSQSRGGYGYTF
v_gene: TRBV28; CDR3aa: CASSDRGRVPLHF
v_gene: TRBV20-1; CDR3aa: CSAMSLGGNEQFF
v_gene: TRBV15; CDR3aa: CATSRDSGYNEQFF
v_gene: TRBV9; CDR3aa: CASSGRTGNRVNTEAFF
v_gene: TRBV28; CDR3aa: CASSDTRTSGTPSREQYF
v_gene: TRBV4-1; CDR3aa: CASSQDPAGRGGQPQHF
v_gene: TRBV28; CDR3aa: CASSFARGRGETQYF
v_gene: TRBV19; CDR3aa: CASSMNYMLNEQFF
v_gene: TRBV18; CDR3aa: CASSPPKGTAKNQPQHF
v_gene: TRBV4-3; CDR3aa: CASSQAVGGTNYGYTF
v_gene: TRBV4-1; CDR3aa: CASSQAGTTYEQYF
v_gene: TRBV28; CDR3aa: CASSLLATSGGVRNEQFF
v_gene: TRBV11-2; CDR3aa: CASSLNEGGTDTQYF
v_gene: TRBV14; CDR3aa: CASSLGLAATSTDTQYF
v_gene: TRBV29-1; CDR3aa: CSVELFGQGAYNEQFF
v_gene: TRBV20-1; CDR3aa: CSAMGPLSNQPQHF
v_gene: TRBV6-5; CDR3aa: CASSYSEQGWEGYTF
v_gene: TRBV7-9; CDR3aa: CASSPTGSEQYF
v_gene: TRBV27; CDR3aa: CASSRTGSNTEAFF
v_gene: TRBV27; CDR3aa: CASSLNVGGTYEQYF
v_gene: TRBV30; CDR3aa: CAWRKLAGEQFF
v_gene: TRBV4-3; CDR3aa: CASSLQGGGPYNSPLHF
v_gene: TRBV4-2; CDR3aa: CASSQGTDTYEQYF
v_gene: TRBV16; CDR3aa: CASSRKAGGDNEQFF
v_gene: TRBV4-3; CDR3aa: CASSQRDREVVLNGELFF
v_gene: TRBV2; CDR3aa: CASSEAARVSGNTIYF
v_gene: TRBV3-1; CDR3aa: CASSPRDFYEQYF
v_gene: TRBV5-1; CDR3aa: CASSLELNTEAFF
v_gene: TRBV27; CDR3aa: CASSSRTARGAQYF
v_gene: TRBV7-9; CDR3aa: CASSRFGGDTDTQYF
v_gene: TRBV7-2; CDR3aa: CASSFQGSSYGYTF
v_gene: TRBV12-3/TRBV12-4; CDR3aa: CASSRPDRSQETQYF
v_gene: TRBV4-2; CDR3aa: CASSQVGRAGEQYF
v_gene: TRBV15; CDR3aa: CATSTSGRREQFF
v_gene: TRBV20-1; CDR3aa: CSARDRASYEQYF
v_gene: TRBV20-1; CDR3aa: CSAPSYNEQFF
v_gene: TRBV11-1; CDR3aa: CASSLGAGSSVSGANVLTF
v_gene: TRBV18; CDR3aa: CASSSPGQGKPTGELFF
v_gene: TRBV11-2; CDR3aa: CASSLFAGGGETQYF
v_gene: TRBV19; CDR3aa: CASSMLWGGTREQFF
v_gene: TRBV20-1; CDR3aa: CSATIPSRTDQPQHF
v_gene: TRBV18; CDR3aa: CASSPSRLVLETQYF
v_gene: TRBV12-3/TRBV12-4; CDR3aa: CASRGTGQETQYF
v_gene: TRBV7-9; CDR3aa: CASSTGLNEKLFF
v_gene: TRBV15; CDR3aa: CATSGDYASGYTF
v_gene: TRBV14; CDR3aa: CASSQKRTSSYNEQFF
v_gene: TRBV7-9; CDR3aa: CASSLRGLAGFNEQFF
v_gene: TRBV20-1; CDR3aa: CSAVRVPQETQYF
v_gene: TRBV4-2; CDR3aa: CASSPSWSSSYNEQFF
v_gene: TRBV10-3; CDR3aa: CAISESLAEPSTDTQYF
v_gene: TRBV27; CDR3aa: CASGRTGGIGELFF
v_gene: TRBV7-2; CDR3aa: CASSQGLAGGLEQYF
v_gene: TRBV9; CDR3aa: CASSVSAGGPTTGELFF
v_gene: TRBV7-9; CDR3aa: CASSNGRFSNQPQHF
v_gene: TRBV20-1; CDR3aa: CCAIPKEGTGANVLTF
v_gene: TRBV4-1; CDR3aa: CASSQAPSGRGNEQFF
v_gene: TRBV16; CDR3aa: CASSQSTGYQPQHF